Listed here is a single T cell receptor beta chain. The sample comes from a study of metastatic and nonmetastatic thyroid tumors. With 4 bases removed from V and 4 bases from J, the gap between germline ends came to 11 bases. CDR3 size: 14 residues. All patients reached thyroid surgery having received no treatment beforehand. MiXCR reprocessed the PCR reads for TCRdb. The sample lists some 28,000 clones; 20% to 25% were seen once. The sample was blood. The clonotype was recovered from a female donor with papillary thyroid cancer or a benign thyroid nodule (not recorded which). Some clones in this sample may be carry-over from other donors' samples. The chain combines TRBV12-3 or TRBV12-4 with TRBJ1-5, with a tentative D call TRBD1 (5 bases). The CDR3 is CASSWAGHNQPQHF. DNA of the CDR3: TGTGCCAGCAGTTGGGCCGGACATAATCAGCCCCAGCATTTT.